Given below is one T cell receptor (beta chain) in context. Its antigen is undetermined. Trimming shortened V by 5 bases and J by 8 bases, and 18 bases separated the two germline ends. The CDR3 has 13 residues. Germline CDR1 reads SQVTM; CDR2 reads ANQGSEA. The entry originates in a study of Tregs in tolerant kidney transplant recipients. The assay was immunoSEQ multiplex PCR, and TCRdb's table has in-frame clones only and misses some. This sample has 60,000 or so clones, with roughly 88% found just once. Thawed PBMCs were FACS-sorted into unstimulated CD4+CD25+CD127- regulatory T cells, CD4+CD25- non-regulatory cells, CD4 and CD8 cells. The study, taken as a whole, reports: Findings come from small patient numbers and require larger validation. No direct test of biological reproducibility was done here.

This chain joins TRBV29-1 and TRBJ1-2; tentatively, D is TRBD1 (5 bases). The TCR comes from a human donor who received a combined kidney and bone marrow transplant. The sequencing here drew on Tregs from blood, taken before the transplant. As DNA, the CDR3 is TGCAGCGTTACCCAGGAGGGGTATACGGGCTACACCTTC. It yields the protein CSVTQEGYTGYTF.